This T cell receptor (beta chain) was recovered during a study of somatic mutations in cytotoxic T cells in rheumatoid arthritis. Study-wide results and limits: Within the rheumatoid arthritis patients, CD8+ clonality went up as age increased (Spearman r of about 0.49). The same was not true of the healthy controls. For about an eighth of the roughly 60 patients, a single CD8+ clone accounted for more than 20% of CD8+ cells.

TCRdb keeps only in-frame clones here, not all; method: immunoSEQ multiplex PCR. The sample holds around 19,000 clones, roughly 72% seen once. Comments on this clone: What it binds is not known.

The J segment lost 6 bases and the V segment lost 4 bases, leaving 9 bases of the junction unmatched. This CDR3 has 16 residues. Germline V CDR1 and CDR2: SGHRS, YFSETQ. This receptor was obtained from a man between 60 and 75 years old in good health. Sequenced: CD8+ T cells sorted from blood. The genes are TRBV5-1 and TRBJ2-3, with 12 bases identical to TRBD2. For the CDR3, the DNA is TGCGCCAGCAGCCCTAGCGGGGGGGCCGATTTGGATACGCAGTATTTT. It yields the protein CASSPSGGADLDTQYF.